The TCR beta chain described here comes from a study of control samples from healthy donors and cancer patients. Germline V gene sequence: CDR1 SGHVS, CDR2 FNYEAQ. The V gene end was trimmed by 1 base and the J gene end by 2 bases; junction bases not matched to a gene: 2. The CDR3 runs to 15 residues. Measured with immunoSEQ multiplex PCR; TCRdb has only the in-frame clones, and not every one. The repertoire holds about 120,000 clones, approximately 89% seen once, with roughly 3.3% in the top ten. In its sample, this clone was seen once. The sequencing input was blood. The genes are TRBV7-6 and TRBJ2-7; 10 bases fit TRBD2. This receptor was identified in a man aged 40-55 years in good health. Here the CDR3 DNA reads TGTGCCAGCAGCTTAGTTAGCGGGGGGACCTACGAGCAGTACTTC. This gives the protein CASSLVSGGTYEQYF.